The 14 T cell receptor beta chains below come from one sample, sequenced in a study of T cell repertoires in cytomegalovirus infection. The antigens these receptors bind are not known. TCRdb processed the reads anew with MiXCR; each CDR3 protein has one entry. The sample has about 830,000 distinct CDR3 sequences; 32% are singletons. The starting material was cultured CD8+ T cells from PBMCs, obtained from culture after CMV antigen stimulation. These receptors originate from a human donor in good health (CMV status not recorded). Some clones in this sample may be carry-over from other donors' samples.

The rearrangement joins TRBV2 to TRBJ1-2; D is undetermined. Between the trimmed V and J ends, which lost 8 bases and 3 bases, there was a span of 13 bases. The CDR3 is 13 residues long. CDR1 is SNHLY, CDR2 FYNNEI, per germline. CDR3 DNA: TGTGCCAGCGGGGAATTATCCGACTATGGCTACACCTTC. Protein: CASGELSDYGYTF.

The chain recombines TRBV19 with TRBJ1-5; perhaps TRBD1 as D (5 bases). CDR1 and CDR2 from the germline V gene are LNHDA and SQIVND (reference sequence). The CDR3 consists of 15 residues. Between the trimmed V and J ends, which lost 2 bases and 2 bases, there was a span of 10 bases. CDR3 amino acids: CASSIWGRGNQPQHF. CDR3 DNA sequence: TGTGCCAGTAGTATATGGGGGAGGGGCAATCAGCCCCAGCATTTT.

In its sample, this clonotype was seen a few times. The gene calls are TRBV9 and TRBJ1-1; perhaps TRBD1 as D (5 bases). In germline, CDR1 is SGDLS, CDR2 YYNGEE. The CDR3 spans 13 residues. V was pared by 3 bases and J by 7 bases, with 13 bases between. The CDR3 region is CASSGNRRSEAFF. The CDR3 DNA follows: TGTGCCAGCAGCGGAAACAGGCGGAGTGAAGCTTTCTTT. The full variable domain, its missing parts supplied by reference TRBV9 and TRBJ1-1, is DSGVTQTPKHLITATGQRVTLRCSPRSGDLSVYWYQQSLDQGLQFLIQYYNGEERAKGNILERFSAQQFPDLHSELNLSSLELGDSALYFCASSGNRRSEAFFGQGTRLTVV.

Only a few counts were recorded for this clonotype. V gene TRBV27 combines with J gene TRBJ1-5; D ambiguous. Trimming pared 2 bases from V and 3 bases from J, leaving 11 bases between. The CDR3 consists of 15 residues. Germline lookup yields CDR1 MNHEY and CDR2 SMNVEV (reference sequence). CDR3 DNA: TGTGCCAGCAGTTTAAGGTACGGGGTCAATCAGCCCCAGCATTTT. This codes for CASSLRYGVNQPQHF.

This clonotype was detected a few times. The chain has TRBV6-2 or TRBV6-3 and TRBJ2-1; 11 nucleotides line up with TRBD2. Germline lookup yields CDR1 MNHEY and CDR2 SVGEGT. The CDR3 is made up of 16 amino acids. Trimming cost V 4 bases and J 5 bases; bases outside gene matches: 7. This chain's CDR3 is CASSFTLAGANNEQFF. CDR3 DNA: TGTGCCAGCAGTTTTACACTAGCGGGGGCAAACAATGAGCAGTTCTTC.

This clonotype was picked up a small number of times. The V gene is TRBV6-6, the J gene TRBJ2-1; no reliable D call. The CDR3 covers 17 residues. The germline CDR1 and CDR2 sequences are MNHNY and SVGAGI (reference sequence). Trimming pared 6 bases from V and 1 base from J, leaving 19 bases between. The CDR3 sequence: CASSPTAPTHSYNEQFF. The CDR3 DNA follows: TGTGCCAGCAGCCCAACCGCGCCAACCCATTCCTACAATGAGCAGTTCTTC.

The chain links TRBV12-3 or TRBV12-4 to TRBJ1-6, with D unclear. The CDR3 length is 13 residues. V shed 3 bases and J shed 9 bases, with 9 bases lying between them. The CDR3 loop is CASSFDGVSPLHF. CDR3 in DNA: TGTGCCAGCAGTTTCGACGGGGTTTCACCCCTCCACTTT.

This clonotype was observed a few times. The J gene is TRBJ1-1, the V gene TRBV10-3; TRBD1 matches 8 bases. The CDR3 totals 14 residues. V lost 4 bases and J lost 3; bases outside the gene matches: 4. The germline V gene encodes CDR1 ENHRY and CDR2 SYGVKD. The CDR3 nucleotides are TGTGCCATCAGTGTCGGACAGGGTTACACTGAAGCTTTCTTT. Protein sequence: CAISVGQGYTEAFF.

The DNA for the CDR3 is TGTGCCAGCAGTGAGTGGGTCGAGCCCCTCCAGCAGTACGTC. This gives the protein CASSEWVEPLQQYV. V and J are TRBV6-1 and TRBJ2-7; D is unclear. This CDR3 comprises 14 residues. From germline, CDR1 is MNHNS and CDR2 SASEGT. V was shortened by 3 bases and J by 8 bases, with 17 bases between the two germline ends.

The chain carries TRBV6-2 or TRBV6-3 and TRBJ2-1, with D hard to call. Germline assignment: CDR1 MNHEY and CDR2 SVGEGT. This CDR3 comprises 12 residues. V lost 9 bases and J lost 7, with 13 bases in between. The CDR3 sequence is CASVGPWNEQFF. DNA for the CDR3: TGTGCCAGTGTAGGACCTTGGAATGAGCAGTTCTTC.

The chain carries TRBV7-9 and TRBJ1-2; TRBD1 might be the D (6 bases). Germline lookup yields CDR1 SEHNR and CDR2 FQNEAQ (reference sequence). This CDR3 region has 15 residues. Trimming took 6 bases from V and 3 from J, leaving 17 bases between them. CDR3: CASSSGARQDYGYTF. The CDR3 DNA reads TGTGCCAGCAGTTCGGGGGCGAGACAGGACTATGGCTACACCTTC. Based on the CDR3 plus reference TRBV7-9 and TRBJ1-2, the full variable domain is DTGVSQNPRHKITKRGQNVTFRCDPISEHNRLYWYRQTLGQGPEFLTYFQNEAQLEKSRLLSDRFSAERPKGSFSTLEIQRTEQGDSAMYLCASSSGARQDYGYTFGSGTRLTVV.

CDR3 nucleotides: TGTGCCAGCAGTCCCGGACAGGAGCTAACCCCGGAGACCCAGTACTTC. This sequence encodes CASSPGQELTPETQYF. The chain recombines TRBV12-3 or TRBV12-4 with TRBJ2-5; 7 nucleotides match TRBD1. The CDR3 has 16 residues. V lost 5 bases, J lost 5 bases, and 14 bases stayed unmatched.

This clonotype was counted a few times. The chain recombines TRBV10-3 with TRBJ2-2; possibly TRBD1 for D (5 bases). CDR3 length: 12 residues. Germline CDR1 and CDR2: ENHRY and SYGVKD. The V and J ends lost 11 bases and 6 bases respectively, with 13 bases between them. CDR3 residues: CASVQGSGELFF. The CDR3, as DNA: TGTGCCTCAGTGCAGGGATCCGGGGAGCTGTTTTTT.

The chain links TRBV7-4 to TRBJ2-1, with TRBD1 matching 8 bases. CDR1 SGHVT and CDR2 SQSDAQ come from the germline V gene. The CDR3 contains 17 residues. V shed 2 bases, J shed 7 bases, and the junction held 13 bases outside the gene matches. The chain's CDR3 is CASSLSRGHKTQNEQFF. CDR3 in DNA: TGTGCCAGCAGCTTAAGCAGGGGGCACAAAACACAGAATGAGCAGTTCTTC.